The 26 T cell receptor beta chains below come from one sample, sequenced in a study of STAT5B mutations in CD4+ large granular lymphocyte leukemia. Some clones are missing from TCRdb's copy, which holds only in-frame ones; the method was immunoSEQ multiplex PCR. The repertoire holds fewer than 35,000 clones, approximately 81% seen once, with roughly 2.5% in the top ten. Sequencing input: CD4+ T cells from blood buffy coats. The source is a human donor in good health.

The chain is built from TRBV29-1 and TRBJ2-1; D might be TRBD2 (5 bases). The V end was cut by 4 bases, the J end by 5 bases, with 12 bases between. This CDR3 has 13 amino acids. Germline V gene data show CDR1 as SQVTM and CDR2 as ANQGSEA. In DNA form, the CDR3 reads TGCAGCGTTGTTTCGTGGGAGAACAATGAGCAGTTCTTC. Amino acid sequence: CSVVSWENNEQFF.

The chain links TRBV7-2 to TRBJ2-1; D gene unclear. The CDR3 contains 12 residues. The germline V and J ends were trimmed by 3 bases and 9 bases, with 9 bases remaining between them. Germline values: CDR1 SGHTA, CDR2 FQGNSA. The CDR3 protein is CASSFGVGEQFF. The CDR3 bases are TGTGCCAGCAGCTTCGGAGTAGGTGAGCAGTTCTTC.

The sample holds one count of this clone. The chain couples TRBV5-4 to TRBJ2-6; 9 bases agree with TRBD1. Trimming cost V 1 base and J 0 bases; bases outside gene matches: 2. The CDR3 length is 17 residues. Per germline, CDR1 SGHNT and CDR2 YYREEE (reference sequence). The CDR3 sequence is CASSLMTGGSGANVLTF. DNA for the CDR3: TGTGCCAGCAGCTTGATGACAGGGGGCTCTGGGGCCAACGTCCTGACTTTC.

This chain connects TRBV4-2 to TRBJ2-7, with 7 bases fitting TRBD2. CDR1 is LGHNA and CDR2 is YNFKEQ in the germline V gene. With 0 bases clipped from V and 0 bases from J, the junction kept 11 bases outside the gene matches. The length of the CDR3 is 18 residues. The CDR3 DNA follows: TGTGCCAGCAGCCAAGATATTGGTAGCGGGCGTCTCTCCTACGAGCAGTACTTC. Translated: CASSQDIGSGRLSYEQYF.

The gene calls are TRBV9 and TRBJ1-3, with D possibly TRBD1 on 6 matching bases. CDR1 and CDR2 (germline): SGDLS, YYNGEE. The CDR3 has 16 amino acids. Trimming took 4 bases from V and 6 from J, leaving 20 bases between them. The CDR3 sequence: CASSQRITGWENTIYF. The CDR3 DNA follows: TGTGCCAGCAGCCAAAGAATAACAGGGTGGGAAAACACCATATATTTT. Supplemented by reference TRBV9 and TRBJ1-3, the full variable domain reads DSGVTQTPKHLITATGQRVTLRCSPRSGDLSVYWYQQSLDQGLQFLIQYYNGEERAKGNILERFSAQQFPDLHSELNLSSLELGDSALYFCASSQRITGWENTIYFGEGSWLTVV.

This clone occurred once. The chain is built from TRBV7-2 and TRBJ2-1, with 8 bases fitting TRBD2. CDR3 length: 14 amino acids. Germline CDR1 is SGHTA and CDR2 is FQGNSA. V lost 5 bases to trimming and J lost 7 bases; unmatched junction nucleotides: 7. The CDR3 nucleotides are TGTGCCAGCAGCCAACCCGGGGGGGGAAATGAGCAGTTCTTC. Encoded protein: CASSQPGGGNEQFF.

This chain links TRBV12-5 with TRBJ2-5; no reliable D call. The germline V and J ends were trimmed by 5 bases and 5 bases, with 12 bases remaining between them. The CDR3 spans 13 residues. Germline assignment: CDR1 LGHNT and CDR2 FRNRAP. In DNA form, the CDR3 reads TGTGCTAGTGGTCTCAGTGGAGAGGAGACCCAGTACTTC. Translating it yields CASGLSGEETQYF.

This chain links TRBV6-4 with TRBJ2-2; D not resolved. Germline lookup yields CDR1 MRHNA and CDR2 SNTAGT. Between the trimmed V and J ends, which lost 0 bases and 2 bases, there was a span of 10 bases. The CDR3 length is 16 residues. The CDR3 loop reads CASSDSWRSNTGELFF. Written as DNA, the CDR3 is TGTGCCAGCAGTGACTCGTGGCGGTCAAACACCGGGGAGCTGTTTTTT.

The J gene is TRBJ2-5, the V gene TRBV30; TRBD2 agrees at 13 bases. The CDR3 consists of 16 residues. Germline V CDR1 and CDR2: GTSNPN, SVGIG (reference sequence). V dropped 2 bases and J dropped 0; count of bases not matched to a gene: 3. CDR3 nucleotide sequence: TGTGCCTGGAGTCGGGGGACTAGCGGGAACCAAGAGACCCAGTACTTC. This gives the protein CAWSRGTSGNQETQYF.

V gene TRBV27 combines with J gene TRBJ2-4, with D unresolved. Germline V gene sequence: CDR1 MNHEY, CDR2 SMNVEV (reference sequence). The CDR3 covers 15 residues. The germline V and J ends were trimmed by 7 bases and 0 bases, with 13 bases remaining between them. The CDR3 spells CASKTDLLAKNIQYF. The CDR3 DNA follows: TGTGCCAGCAAAACCGATCTCTTAGCCAAAAACATTCAGTACTTC.

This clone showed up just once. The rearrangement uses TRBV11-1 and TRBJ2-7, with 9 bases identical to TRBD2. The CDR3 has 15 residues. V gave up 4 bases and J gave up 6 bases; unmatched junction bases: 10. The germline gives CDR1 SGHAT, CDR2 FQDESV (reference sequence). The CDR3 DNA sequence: TGTGCCAGCAGCTGGCGGGAGGGCCGGGGAGCCGAGCAGTACTTC. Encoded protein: CASSWREGRGAEQYF.

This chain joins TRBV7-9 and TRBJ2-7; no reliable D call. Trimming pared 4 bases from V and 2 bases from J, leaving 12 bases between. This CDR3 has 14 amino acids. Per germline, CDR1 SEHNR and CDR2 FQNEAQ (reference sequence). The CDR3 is CASSSGPMAYEQYF. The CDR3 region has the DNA TGTGCCAGCAGCTCAGGACCGATGGCCTACGAGCAGTACTTC.

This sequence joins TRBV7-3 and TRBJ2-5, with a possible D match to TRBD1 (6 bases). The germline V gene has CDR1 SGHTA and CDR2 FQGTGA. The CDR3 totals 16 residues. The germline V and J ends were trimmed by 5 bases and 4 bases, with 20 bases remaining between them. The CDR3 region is CASSNTGTIRGETQYF. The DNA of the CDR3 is TGTGCCAGCAGCAACACCGGGACAATAAGGGGAGAGACCCAGTACTTC.

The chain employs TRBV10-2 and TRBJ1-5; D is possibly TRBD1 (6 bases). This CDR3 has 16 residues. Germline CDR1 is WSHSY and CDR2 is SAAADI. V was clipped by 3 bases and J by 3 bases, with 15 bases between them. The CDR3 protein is CASSEGGRGPNQPQHF. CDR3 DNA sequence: TGCGCCAGCAGTGAAGGGGGTCGGGGGCCCAATCAGCCCCAGCATTTT.

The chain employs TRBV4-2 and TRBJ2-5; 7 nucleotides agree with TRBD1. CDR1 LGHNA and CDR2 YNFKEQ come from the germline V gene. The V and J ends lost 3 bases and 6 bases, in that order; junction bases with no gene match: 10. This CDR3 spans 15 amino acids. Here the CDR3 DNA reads TGTGCCAGCAGCCAGGCCAATTTACAGGGGCAGACCCAGTACTTC. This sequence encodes CASSQANLQGQTQYF.

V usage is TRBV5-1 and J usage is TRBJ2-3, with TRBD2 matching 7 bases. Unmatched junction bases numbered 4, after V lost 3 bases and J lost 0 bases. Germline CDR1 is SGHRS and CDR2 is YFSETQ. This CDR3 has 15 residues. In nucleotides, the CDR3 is TGCGCCAGCAGCTATCGAGCGGGGAGCACAGATACGCAGTATTTT. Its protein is CASSYRAGSTDTQYF. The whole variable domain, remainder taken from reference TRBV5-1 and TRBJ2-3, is KAGVTQTPRYLIKTRGQQVTLSCSPISGHRSVSWYQQTPGQGLQFLFEYFSETQRNKGNFPGRFSGRQFSNSRSEMNVSTLELGDSALYLCASSYRAGSTDTQYFGPGTRLTVL.

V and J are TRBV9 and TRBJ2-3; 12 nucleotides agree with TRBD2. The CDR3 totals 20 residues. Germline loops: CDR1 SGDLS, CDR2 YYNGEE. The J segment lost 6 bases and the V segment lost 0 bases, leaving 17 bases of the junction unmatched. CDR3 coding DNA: TGTGCCAGCAGCGTAGATGACAGGATCGCTAGCGGGGGGGGCAGGGATACGCAGTATTTT. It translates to CASSVDDRIASGGGRDTQYF.

This chain's CDR3 is CASSLDRNSYEQYF. The CDR3 region has the DNA TGTGCCAGCAGTTTGGACAGAAACTCCTACGAGCAGTACTTC. The chain carries TRBV27 and TRBJ2-7, with TRBD1 as a possible D gene (6 bases). Trimming shortened V by 3 bases and J by 0 bases, and 9 bases separated the two germline ends. Germline V lookup: CDR1 MNHEY, CDR2 SMNVEV (reference sequence). CDR3 length: 14 amino acids.

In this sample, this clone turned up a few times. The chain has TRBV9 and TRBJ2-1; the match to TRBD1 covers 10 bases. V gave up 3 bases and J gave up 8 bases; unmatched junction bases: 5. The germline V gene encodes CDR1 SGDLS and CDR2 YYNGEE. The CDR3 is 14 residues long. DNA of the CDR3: TGTGCCAGCAGCGGACAGGGGGCTTCAGATGAGCAGTTCTTC. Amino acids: CASSGQGASDEQFF.

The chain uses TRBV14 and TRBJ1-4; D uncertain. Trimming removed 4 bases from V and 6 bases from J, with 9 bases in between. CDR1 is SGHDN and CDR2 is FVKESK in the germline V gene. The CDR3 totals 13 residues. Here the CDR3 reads CASSPRAYEKLFF. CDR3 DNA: TGTGCCAGCAGCCCTCGGGCGTATGAAAAACTGTTTTTT.

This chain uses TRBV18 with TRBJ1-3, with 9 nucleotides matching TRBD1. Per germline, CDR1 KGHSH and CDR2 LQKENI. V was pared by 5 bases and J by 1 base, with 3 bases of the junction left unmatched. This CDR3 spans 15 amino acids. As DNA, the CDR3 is TGTGCCAGCTCATTCGACAGGGGGTCTGGAAACACCATATATTTT. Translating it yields CASSFDRGSGNTIYF.

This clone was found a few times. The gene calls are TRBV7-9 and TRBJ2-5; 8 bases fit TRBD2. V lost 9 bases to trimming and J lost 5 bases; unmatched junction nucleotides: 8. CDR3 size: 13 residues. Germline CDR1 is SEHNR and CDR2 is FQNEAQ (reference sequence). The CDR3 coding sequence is TGTGCCAGAGCCGGGGGGGCCGGGGAGACCCAGTACTTC. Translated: CARAGGAGETQYF.

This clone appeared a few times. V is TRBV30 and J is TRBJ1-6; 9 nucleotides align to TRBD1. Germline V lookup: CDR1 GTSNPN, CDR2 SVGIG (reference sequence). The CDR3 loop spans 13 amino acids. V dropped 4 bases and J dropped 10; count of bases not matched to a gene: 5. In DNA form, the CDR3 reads TGTGCCTGGACTCGACAGGGGGACTCACCCCTCCACTTT. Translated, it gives CAWTRQGDSPLHF.

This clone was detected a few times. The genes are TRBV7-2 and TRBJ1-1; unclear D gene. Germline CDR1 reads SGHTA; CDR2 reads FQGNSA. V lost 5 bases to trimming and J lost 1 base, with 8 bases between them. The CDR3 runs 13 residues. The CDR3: CASSPRWNTEAFF. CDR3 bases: TGTGCCAGCAGCCCCCGTTGGAACACTGAAGCTTTCTTT.

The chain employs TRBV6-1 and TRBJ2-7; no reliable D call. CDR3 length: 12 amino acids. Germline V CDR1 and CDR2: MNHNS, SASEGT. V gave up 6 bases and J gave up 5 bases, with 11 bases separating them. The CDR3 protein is CASSLLGNEQYF. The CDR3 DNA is TGTGCCAGCAGCCTGTTGGGGAACGAGCAGTACTTC.

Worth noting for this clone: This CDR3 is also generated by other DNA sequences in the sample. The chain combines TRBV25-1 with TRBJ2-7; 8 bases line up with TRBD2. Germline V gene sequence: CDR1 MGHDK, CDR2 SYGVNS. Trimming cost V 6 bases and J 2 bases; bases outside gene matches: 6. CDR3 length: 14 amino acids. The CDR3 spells CASRPGLGTYEQYF. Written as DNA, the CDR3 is TGTGCCAGCAGACCGGGACTAGGGACCTACGAGCAGTACTTC.